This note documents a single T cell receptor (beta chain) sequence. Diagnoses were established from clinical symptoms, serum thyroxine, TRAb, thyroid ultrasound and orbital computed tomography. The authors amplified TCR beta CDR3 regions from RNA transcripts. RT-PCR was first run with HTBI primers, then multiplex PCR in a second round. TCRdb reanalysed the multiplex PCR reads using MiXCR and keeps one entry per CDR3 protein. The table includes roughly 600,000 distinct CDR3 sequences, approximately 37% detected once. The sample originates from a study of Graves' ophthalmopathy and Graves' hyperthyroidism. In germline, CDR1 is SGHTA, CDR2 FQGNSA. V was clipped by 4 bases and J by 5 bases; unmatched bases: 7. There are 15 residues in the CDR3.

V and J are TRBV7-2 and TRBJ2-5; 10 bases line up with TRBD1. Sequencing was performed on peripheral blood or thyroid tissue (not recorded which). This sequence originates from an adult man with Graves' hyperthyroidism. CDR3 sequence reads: CASSSGDRGDETQYF. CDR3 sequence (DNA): TGTGCCAGCAGCTCAGGGGACAGGGGCGACGAGACCCAGTACTTC.